This T cell receptor beta chain was recorded in a study of blood T cell repertoires in COVID-19. Profiled with immunoSEQ multiplex PCR; TCRdb holds only in-frame clones, not every one. Here the sample spans about 140,000 clones, 70% to 80% being singletons. Looked up from germline, CDR1 is SGHTA and CDR2 is FQGNSA. The CDR3 extends over 15 amino acids. V was shortened by 1 base and J by 6 bases, with 10 bases between the two germline ends. The TCR sequence derives from a man in his fifties or sixties with acute or convalescent COVID-19. The chain joins TRBV7-2 to TRBJ1-6; no reliable D call. Sequenced input: peripheral blood. The DNA for the CDR3 is TGTGCCAGCAGCTTAGTCGCGGGTTCTAATTCACCCCTCCACTTT. It yields the protein CASSLVAGSNSPLHF.